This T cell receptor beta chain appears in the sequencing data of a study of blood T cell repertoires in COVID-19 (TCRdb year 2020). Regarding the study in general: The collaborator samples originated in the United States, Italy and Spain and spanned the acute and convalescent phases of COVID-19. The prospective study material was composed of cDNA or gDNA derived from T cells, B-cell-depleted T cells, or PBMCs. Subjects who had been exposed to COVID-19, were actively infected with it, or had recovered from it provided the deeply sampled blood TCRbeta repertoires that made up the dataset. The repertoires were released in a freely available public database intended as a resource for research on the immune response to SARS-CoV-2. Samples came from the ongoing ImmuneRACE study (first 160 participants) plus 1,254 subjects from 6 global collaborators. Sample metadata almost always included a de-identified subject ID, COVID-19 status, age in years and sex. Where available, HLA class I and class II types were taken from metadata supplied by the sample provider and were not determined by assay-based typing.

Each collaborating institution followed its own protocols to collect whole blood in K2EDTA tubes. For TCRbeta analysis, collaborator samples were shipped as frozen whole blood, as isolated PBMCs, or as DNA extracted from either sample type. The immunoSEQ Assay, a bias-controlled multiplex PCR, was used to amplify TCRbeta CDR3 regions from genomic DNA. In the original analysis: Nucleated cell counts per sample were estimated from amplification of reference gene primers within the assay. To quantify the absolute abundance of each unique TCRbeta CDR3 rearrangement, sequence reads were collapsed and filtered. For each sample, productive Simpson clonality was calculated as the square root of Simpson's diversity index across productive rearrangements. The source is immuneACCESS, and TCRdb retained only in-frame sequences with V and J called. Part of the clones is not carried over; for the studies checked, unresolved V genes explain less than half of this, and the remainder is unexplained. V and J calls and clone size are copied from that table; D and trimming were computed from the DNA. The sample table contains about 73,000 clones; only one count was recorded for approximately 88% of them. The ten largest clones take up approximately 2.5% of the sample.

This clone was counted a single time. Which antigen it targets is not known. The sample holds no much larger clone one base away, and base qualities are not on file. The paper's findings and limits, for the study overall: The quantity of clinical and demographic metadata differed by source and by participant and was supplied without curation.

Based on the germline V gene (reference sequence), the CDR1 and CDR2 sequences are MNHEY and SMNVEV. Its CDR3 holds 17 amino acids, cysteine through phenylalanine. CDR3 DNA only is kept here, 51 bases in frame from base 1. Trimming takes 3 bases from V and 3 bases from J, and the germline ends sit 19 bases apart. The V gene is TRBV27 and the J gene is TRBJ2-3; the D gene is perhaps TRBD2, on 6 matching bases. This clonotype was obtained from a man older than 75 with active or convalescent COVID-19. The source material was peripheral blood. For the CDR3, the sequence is CASSLGGVAAPTDTQYF. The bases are TGTGCCAGCAGTTTGGGAGGAGTAGCGGCCCCGACAGATACGCAGTATTTT.